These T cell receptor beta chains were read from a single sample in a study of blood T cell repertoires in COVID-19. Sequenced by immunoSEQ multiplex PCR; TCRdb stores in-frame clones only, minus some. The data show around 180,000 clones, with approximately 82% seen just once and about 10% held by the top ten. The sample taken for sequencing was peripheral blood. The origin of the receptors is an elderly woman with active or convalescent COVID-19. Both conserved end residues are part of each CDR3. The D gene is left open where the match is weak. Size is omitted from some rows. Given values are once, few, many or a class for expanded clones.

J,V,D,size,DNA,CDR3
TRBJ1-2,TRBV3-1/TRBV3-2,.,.,TGTGCCAGCAGCCGCCCTTCACAGATTCCCTATGGCTACACCTTC,CASSRPSQIPYGYTF
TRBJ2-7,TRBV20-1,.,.,TGCAGTGCTCGTAGAACCTACGAGCAGTACTTC,CSARRTYEQYF
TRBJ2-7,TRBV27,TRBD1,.,TGTGCCAGCAGCAGGGGGTTTGGCTACGAGCAGTACTTC,CASSRGFGYEQYF
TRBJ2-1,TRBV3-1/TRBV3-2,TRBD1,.,TGTGCCAGCAGCCATGAGGACAGGGGCCCCTACAATGAGCAGTTCTTC,CASSHEDRGPYNEQFF
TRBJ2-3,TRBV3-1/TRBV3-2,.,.,TGTGCCAGCAGCCCTTCAAGCGGATCTAGCACAGATACGCAGTATTTT,CASSPSSGSSTDTQYF
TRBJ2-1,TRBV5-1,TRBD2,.,TGCGCCAGCAGCTTGACCCCAACTAGCGGGAGTGATGAGCAGTTCTTC,CASSLTPTSGSDEQFF
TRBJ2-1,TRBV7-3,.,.,TGTGCCAGCAGCTTATCCCGAGCCAATGAGCAGTTCTTC,CASSLSRANEQFF
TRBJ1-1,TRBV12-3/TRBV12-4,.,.,TGTGCCAGCATTTCGGACAGGAACACTGAAGCTTTCTTT,CASISDRNTEAFF
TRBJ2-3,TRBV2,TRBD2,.,TGTGCCAGCAGTGACGAAGCGGGGGGCACAGATACGCAGTATTTT,CASSDEAGGTDTQYF
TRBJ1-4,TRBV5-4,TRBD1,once,TGTGCCAGCAGCGAGAAAAGACAGGGGGACCTGTTTTTT,CASSEKRQGDLFF
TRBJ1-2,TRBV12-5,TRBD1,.,TGTGCTAGTGGTTTATCCGGGACAGATTATGGCTACACCTTC,CASGLSGTDYGYTF
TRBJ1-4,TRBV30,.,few,TGTGCCTGGAGTGCGGGGACTCTACGTGAAAAACTGTTTTTT,CAWSAGTLREKLFF
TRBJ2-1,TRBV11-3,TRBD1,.,TGTGCCAGCAGCTCAACTCGGGACAGCCGCTCCTACAATGAGCAGTTCTTC,CASSSTRDSRSYNEQFF
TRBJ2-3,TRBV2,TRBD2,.,TGTGCCAGCAGTGCGAGGCGCGCTAGCGGAAGCACAGATACGCAGTATTTT,CASSARRASGSTDTQYF
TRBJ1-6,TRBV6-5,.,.,TGTGCCAGCAGTTACTCTGACAGGAATTCACCCCTCCACTTT,CASSYSDRNSPLHF
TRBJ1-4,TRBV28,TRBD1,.,TGTGCCAGCAGTTTCTTGGCAGGGGGCGGTGAAAAACTGTTTTTT,CASSFLAGGGEKLFF
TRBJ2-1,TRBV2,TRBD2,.,TGTGCCGGTGGGGGCAGGCGGGAGGACAATGAGCAGTTCTTC,CAGGGRREDNEQFF
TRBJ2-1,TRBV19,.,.,TGTGCCAGTAGTATAAAAGGGGTCGACTACAATGAGCAGTTCTTC,CASSIKGVDYNEQFF
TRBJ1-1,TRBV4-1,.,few,TGCGCCAGCAGCTATAGGACATCCGACACTGAAGCTTTCTTT,CASSYRTSDTEAFF
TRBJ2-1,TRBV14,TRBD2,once,TGTGCCAGCAACCTTGGGGGGGAAGGGATGGGTGAGCAGTTCTTC,CASNLGGEGMGEQFF
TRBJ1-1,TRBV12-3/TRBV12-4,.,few,TGTGCCAGCAGTGCTGACAGGACTGAAGCTTTCTTT,CASSADRTEAFF
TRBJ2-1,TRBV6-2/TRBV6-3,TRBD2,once,TGTGCCAGCAGTGAGAGCGGGAGGGGAGATGAGCAGTTCTTC,CASSESGRGDEQFF
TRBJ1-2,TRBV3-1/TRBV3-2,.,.,TGTGCCAGCAGCCAACAGGGTAAAAGATATGGCTACACCTTC,CASSQQGKRYGYTF
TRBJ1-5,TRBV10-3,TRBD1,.,TGTGCCATCAGAGCGGACAGGGGTAATCAGCCCCAGCATTTT,CAIRADRGNQPQHF
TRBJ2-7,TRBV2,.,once,TGTGCCAGCAGCATACAGCAAACAGAGAGCGAGCAGTACTTC,CASSIQQTESEQYF
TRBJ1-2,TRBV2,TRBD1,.,TGTGCCAGCAGTGGAACAGGGGGCGCGGGAGGCTACACCTTC,CASSGTGGAGGYTF
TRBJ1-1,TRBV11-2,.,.,TGTGCCAGCAGCTTACGGCAGGCATTAAATGAAGCTTTCTTT,CASSLRQALNEAFF
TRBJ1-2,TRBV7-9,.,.,TGTGCCAGCAGCCCTCCCGGAGGGCCGGGACTGGGAGGCTACACCTTC,CASSPPGGPGLGGYTF
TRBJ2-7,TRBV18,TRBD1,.,TGTGCCAGCTCACCGTCTCTCGGGACAGGGAAGTACGAGCAGTACTTC,CASSPSLGTGKYEQYF